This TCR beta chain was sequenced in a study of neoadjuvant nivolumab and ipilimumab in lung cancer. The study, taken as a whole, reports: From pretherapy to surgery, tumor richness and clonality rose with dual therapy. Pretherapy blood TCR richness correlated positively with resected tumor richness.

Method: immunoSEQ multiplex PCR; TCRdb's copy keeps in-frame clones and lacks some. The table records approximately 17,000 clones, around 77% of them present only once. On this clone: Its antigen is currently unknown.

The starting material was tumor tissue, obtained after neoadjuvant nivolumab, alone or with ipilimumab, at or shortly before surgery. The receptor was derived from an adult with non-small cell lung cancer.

CDR3 amino acids: CASSLAASIGSGEQYF. CDR3 sequence (DNA): TGTGCCAGCAGCTTAGCGGCTAGTATCGGCTCTGGCGAGCAGTACTTC. The rearrangement uses TRBV7-2 and TRBJ2-7, with D uncertain. Trimming shortened V by 0 bases and J by 6 bases, and 18 bases separated the two germline ends. The CDR3 runs 16 residues. Looked up from germline, CDR1 is SGHTA and CDR2 is FQGNSA.